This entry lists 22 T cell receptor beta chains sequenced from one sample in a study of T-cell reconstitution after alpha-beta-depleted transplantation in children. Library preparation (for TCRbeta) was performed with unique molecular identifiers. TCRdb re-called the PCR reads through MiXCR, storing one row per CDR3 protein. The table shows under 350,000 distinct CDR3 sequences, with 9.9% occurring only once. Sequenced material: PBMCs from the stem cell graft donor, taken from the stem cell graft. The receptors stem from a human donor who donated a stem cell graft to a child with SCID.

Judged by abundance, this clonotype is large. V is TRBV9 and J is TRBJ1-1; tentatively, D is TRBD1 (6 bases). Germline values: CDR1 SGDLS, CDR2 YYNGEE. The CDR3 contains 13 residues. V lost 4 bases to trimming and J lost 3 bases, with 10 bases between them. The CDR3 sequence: CASSHGTYTEAFF. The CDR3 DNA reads TGTGCCAGCAGCCATGGGACATACACTGAAGCTTTCTTT.

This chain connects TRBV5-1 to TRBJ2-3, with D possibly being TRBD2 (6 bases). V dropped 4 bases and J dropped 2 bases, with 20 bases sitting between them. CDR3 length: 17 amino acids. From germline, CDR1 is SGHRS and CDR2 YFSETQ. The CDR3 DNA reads TGCGCCAGCAGCCCGCCGAACCTAGCGACCTACACAGATACGCAGTATTTT. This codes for CASSPPNLATYTDTQYF.

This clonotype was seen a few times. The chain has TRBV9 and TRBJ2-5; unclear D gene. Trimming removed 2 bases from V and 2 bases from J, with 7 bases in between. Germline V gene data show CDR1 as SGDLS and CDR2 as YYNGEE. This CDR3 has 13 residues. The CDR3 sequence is CASSVDFQETQYF. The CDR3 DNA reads TGTGCCAGCAGCGTTGACTTTCAAGAGACCCAGTACTTC.

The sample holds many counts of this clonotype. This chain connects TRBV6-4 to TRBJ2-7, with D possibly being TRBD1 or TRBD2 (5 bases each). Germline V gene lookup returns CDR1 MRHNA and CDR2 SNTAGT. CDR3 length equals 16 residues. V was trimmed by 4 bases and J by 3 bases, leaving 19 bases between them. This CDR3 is CASSGPYRDLFYEQYF. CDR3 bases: TGTGCCAGCAGTGGCCCGTACCGGGACCTTTTCTACGAGCAGTACTTC.

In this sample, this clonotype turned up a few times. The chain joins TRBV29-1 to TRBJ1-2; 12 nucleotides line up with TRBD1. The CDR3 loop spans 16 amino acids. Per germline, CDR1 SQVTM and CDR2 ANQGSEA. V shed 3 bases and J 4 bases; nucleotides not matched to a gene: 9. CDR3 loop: CSVDAGQGARSYGYTF. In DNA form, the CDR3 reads TGCAGCGTTGACGCGGGACAGGGGGCGCGCAGCTATGGCTACACCTTC.

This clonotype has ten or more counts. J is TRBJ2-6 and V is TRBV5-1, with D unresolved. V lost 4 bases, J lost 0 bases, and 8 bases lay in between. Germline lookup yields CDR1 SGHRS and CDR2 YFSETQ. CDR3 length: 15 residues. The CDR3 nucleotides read TGCGCCAGCAGCGATCTTTTCTCTGGGGCCAACGTCCTGACTTTC. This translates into CASSDLFSGANVLTF.

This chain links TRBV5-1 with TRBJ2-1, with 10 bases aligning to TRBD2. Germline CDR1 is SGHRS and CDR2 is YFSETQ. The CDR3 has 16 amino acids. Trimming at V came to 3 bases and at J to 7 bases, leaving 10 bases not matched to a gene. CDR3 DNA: TGCGCCAGCAGCTCGGCCCAGCGGGGGGGCTCAAATGAGCAGTTCTTC. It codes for CASSSAQRGGSNEQFF. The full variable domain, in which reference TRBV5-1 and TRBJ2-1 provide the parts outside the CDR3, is KAGVTQTPRYLIKTRGQQVTLSCSPISGHRSVSWYQQTPGQGLQFLFEYFSETQRNKGNFPGRFSGRQFSNSRSEMNVSTLELGDSALYLCASSSAQRGGSNEQFFGPGTRLTVL.

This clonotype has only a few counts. The CDR3 coding sequence is TGCGCCAGCAGGAAGCGGGGGGACACCGGGGAGCTGTTTTTT. This translates into CASRKRGDTGELFF. The rearrangement links TRBV5-1 to TRBJ2-2, with TRBD2 identical over 9 bases. CDR3 length: 14 amino acids. Germline CDR1 and CDR2: SGHRS and YFSETQ. V shed 5 bases and J 3 bases; nucleotides not matched to a gene: 2.

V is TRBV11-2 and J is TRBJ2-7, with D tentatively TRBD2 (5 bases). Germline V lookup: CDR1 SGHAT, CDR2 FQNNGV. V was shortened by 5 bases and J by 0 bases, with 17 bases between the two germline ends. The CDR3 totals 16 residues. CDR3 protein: CASSPLNRGGSYEQYF. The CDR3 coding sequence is TGTGCCAGCAGCCCCCTGAACCGCGGAGGCTCCTACGAGCAGTACTTC.

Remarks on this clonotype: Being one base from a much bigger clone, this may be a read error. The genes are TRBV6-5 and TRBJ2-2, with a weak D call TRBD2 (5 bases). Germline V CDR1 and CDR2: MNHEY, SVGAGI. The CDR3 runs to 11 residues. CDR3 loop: CASSHTGEMFF. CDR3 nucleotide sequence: TGTGCCAGCAGTCACACCGGGGAGATGTTTTTT.

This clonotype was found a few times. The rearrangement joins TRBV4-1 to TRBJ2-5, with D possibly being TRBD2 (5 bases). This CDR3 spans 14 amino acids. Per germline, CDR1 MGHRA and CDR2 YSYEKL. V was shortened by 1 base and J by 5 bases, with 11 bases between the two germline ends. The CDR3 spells CASSQGSEAETQYF. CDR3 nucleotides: TGCGCCAGCAGCCAAGGATCGGAGGCGGAGACCCAGTACTTC.

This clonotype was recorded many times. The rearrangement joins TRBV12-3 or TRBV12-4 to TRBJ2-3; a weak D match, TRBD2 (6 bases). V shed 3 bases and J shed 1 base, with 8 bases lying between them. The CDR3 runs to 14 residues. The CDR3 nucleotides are TGTGCCAGCAGTTTGCGCGGGGGCACAGATACGCAGTATTTT. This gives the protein CASSLRGGTDTQYF.

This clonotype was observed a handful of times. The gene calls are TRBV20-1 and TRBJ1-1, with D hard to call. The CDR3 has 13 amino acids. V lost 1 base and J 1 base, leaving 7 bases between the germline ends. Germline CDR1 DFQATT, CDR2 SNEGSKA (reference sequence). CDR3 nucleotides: TGCAGTGCTAGAGTTGGTGGGAACACTGAAGCTTTCTTT. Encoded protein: CSARVGGNTEAFF.

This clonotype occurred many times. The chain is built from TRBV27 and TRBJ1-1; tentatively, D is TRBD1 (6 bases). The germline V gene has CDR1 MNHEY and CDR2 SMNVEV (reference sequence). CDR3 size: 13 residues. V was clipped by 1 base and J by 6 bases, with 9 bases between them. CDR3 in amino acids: CASSLWEGAEAFF. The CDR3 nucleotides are TGTGCCAGCAGTTTATGGGAGGGGGCTGAAGCTTTCTTT.

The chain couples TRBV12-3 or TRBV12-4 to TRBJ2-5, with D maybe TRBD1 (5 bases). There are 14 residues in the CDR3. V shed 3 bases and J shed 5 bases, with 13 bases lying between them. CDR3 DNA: TGTGCCAGCAGTTTGGGCTCAGGGATGGAGACCCAGTACTTC. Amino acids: CASSLGSGMETQYF.

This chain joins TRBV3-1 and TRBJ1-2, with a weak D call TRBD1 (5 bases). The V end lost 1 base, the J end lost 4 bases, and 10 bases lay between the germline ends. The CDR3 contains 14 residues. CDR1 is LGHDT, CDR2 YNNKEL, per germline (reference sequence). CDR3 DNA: TGTGCCAGCAGCCAAGGTCGGACACCCTATGGCTACACCTTC. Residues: CASSQGRTPYGYTF.

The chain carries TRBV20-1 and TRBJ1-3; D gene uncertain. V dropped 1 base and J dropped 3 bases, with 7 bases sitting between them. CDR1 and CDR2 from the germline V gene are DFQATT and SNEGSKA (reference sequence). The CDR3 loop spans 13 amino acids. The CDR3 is CSARGLGGNTIYF. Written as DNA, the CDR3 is TGCAGTGCTAGAGGGCTAGGTGGAAACACCATATATTTT.

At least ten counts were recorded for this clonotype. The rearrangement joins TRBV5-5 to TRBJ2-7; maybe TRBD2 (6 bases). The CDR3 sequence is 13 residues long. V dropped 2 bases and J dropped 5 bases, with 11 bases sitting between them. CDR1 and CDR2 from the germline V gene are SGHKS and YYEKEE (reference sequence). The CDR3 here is CASSFDGSNEQYF. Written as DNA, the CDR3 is TGTGCCAGCAGCTTCGACGGGAGCAACGAGCAGTACTTC.

DNA for the CDR3: TGTGCCAGCAGCATAGGGCGGGCGGGAACCGGGGAGCTGTTTTTT. Its protein is CASSIGRAGTGELFF. The chain combines TRBV11-2 with TRBJ2-2; D is possibly TRBD2 (6 bases). Germline CDR1 reads SGHAT; CDR2 reads FQNNGV. Trimming shortened V by 5 bases and J by 5 bases, and 15 bases separated the two germline ends. The CDR3 length is 15 residues.

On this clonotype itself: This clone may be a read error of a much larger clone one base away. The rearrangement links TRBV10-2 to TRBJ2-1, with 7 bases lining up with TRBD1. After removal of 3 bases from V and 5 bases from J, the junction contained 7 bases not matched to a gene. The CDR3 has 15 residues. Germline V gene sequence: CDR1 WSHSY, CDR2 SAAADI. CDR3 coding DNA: TGCGCCAGCAGTGACGTGACAGGGTACAACAATGAGCAGTTCTTC. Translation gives CASSDVTGYNNEQFF.

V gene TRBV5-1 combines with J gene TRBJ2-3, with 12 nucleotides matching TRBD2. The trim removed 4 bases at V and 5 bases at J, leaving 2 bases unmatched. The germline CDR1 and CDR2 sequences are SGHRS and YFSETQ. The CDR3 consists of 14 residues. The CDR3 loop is CASSETSGGDTQYF. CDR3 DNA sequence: TGCGCCAGCAGCGAGACTAGCGGGGGAGATACGCAGTATTTT.

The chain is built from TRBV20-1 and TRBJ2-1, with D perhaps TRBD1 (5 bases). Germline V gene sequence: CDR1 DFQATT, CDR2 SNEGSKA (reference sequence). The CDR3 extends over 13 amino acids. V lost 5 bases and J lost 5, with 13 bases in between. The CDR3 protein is CSAQGLANNEQFF. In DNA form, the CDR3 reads TGCAGTGCTCAGGGATTAGCCAACAATGAGCAGTTCTTC.